This note documents a single TCR beta chain sequence. No cognate antigen has been identified for it. Base-call qualities are not available, and no considerably larger clone is one nucleotide away. Each collaborating institution followed its own protocols to collect whole blood in K2EDTA tubes. For TCRbeta analysis, collaborator samples were shipped as frozen whole blood, as isolated PBMCs, or as DNA extracted from either sample type. This record comes from a study of blood T cell repertoires in COVID-19 (dated by TCRdb to about 2020). Study-level background: Samples from collaborators originated in the United States, Italy and Spain and spanned both the acute and convalescent phases of COVID-19. A freely available public database, intended as a resource for researchers studying the immune response to SARS-CoV-2, is where the repertoires were released. The material from the prospective study consisted of cDNA or gDNA derived from T cells, B-cell-depleted T cells, or PBMCs. A de-identified subject ID, COVID-19 status, age in years and sex were almost always included in the sample metadata. Where available, HLA class I and class II types were obtained from metadata supplied by the sample provider rather than from assay-based typing. Subjects who had been exposed to COVID-19, were actively infected with it, or had recovered from it provided the deeply sampled blood TCRbeta repertoires that made up the dataset. The samples were drawn from two sources: the first 160 participants of the ongoing ImmuneRACE study, and approximately 1,300 subjects contributed by 6 global collaborators. The paper as a whole reports these results and caveats: The amount of clinical and demographic metadata varied by source and participant and was provided uncurated.

TCRbeta CDR3 regions were amplified from genomic DNA using the immunoSEQ Assay, a bias-controlled multiplex PCR. Processing in the source paper ran as follows. The number of nucleated cells in each sample was estimated by amplification of reference gene primers within the assay. Sequence reads were collapsed and filtered to measure the absolute abundance of every unique TCRbeta CDR3 rearrangement. Productive Simpson clonality was computed per sample as the square root of Simpson's diversity index over productive rearrangements. TCRdb took over this immuneACCESS table, retaining in-frame rearrangements with V and J assigned. Such tables are incomplete; in checked studies, under half of the missing clones stem from an unresolved V gene, and the remainder is unexplained. Clone size and the V and J calls come from that table; the DNA yielded D and trimming. The sample records around 15,000 clones, 88% of which are singletons. Together, the top ten hold roughly 2.5% of the sample.

The CDR3 starts with the cysteine, ends with the phenylalanine, and has 18 residues. Only CDR3 DNA remains: 54 bases, in frame from the first base. Trimming takes 4 bases off V and 2 bases off J; junction bases not matched to a gene: 11. As encoded in the germline V gene, CDR1 is ENHRY while CDR2 is SYGVKD. The clonotype was recovered from a human donor in a cohort sampled during active COVID-19. The sample comprised peripheral blood. The chain uses TRBV10-3 and TRBJ1-6; TRBD1 lines up with 7 middle nucleotides. The nucleotides are TGTGCCATCAGTGGTAACAGGGGTGTAGGCGCCTATAATTCACCCCTCCACTTT. This encodes CAISGNRGVGAYNSPLHF.